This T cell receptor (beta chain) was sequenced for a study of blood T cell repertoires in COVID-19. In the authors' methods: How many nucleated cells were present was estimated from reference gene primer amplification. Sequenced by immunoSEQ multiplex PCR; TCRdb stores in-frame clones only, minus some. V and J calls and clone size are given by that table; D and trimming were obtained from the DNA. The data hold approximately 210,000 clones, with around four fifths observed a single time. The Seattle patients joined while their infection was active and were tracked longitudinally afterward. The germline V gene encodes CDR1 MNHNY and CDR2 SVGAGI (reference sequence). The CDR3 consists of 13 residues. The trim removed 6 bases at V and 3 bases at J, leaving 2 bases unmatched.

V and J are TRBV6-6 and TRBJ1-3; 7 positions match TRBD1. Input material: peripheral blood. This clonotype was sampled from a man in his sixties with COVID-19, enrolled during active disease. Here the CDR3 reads CASSQGDGNTIYF. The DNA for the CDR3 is TGTGCCAGCAGCCAGGGGGATGGAAACACCATATATTTT.